Sequencing of this T cell receptor beta chain was carried out in a study of human T cells and chemical hapten exposure. Time point described: pre-sensitization, week 0. Treatment described: therapeutic diphenylcyclopropenone sensitization with weekly scalp DPC. This clonotype showed up many times. Using its own MiXCR run on the RACE reads, TCRdb lists one record per CDR3 protein. In the table there are tens of thousands of distinct CDR3 sequences, 6.5% to 8.5% of which are singletons. V lost 2 bases, J lost 4 bases, and 8 bases lay in between. CDR1 is MNHEY, CDR2 SMNVEV, per germline (reference sequence). CDR3 length: 13 residues.

This sequence was found in a young woman with alopecia areata. Some clones in this sample may be carry-over from other donors' samples. This specimen consisted of whole blood, obtained in connection with sensitization to the hapten diphenylcyclopropenone (DPC). The J gene is TRBJ1-1, the V gene TRBV27; D possibly corresponds to TRBD1 (5 bases). CDR3 protein: CASSLQGFTEAFF. In DNA, the CDR3 is TGTGCCAGCAGTTTACAGGGTTTCACTGAAGCTTTCTTT.